The rows below give T cell receptor beta chains drawn from one sample of a study of a mutant IDH1 vaccine in newly diagnosed glioma. The data were produced by immunoSEQ multiplex PCR, yet TCRdb's version contains in-frame clones alone and is incomplete. The data show tens of thousands of clones, around 75% seen once. Their cognate antigens are unknown. The specimen comprised PBMCs, sampled from a glioma patient whose treatment included an IDH1 peptide vaccine. The receptors shown here come from a man aged 35 to 55 with glioma. The CDR3 runs from the conserved cysteine through the conserved F or W. Fields, in order: D gene, V gene, clone size, J gene, CDR3 DNA, CDR3 protein. A D gene is named only where the DNA matches it firmly. Part of the rows lack a size; the others show once, few, many or a class for expanded clones.

d_gene: TRBD1
v_gene: TRBV6-1
abundance: NA
j_gene: TRBJ1-5
CDR3nt: TGTGCCAGCACGGACAGGTCTCACAGCAATCAGCCCCAGCATTTT
CDR3aa: CASTDRSHSNQPQHF

d_gene: NA
v_gene: TRBV29-1
abundance: NA
j_gene: TRBJ2-1
CDR3nt: TGCAGCGTTGCCGGATTATCCTACAATGAGCAGTTCTTC
CDR3aa: CSVAGLSYNEQFF

d_gene: NA
v_gene: TRBV4-3
abundance: NA
j_gene: TRBJ2-1
CDR3nt: TGCGCCAGCAGCCAAGATTGGGCGAGCGGAGCTCACAATGAGCAGTTCTTC
CDR3aa: CASSQDWASGAHNEQFF

d_gene: NA
v_gene: TRBV5-6
abundance: few
j_gene: TRBJ1-1
CDR3nt: TGTGCCAGCAGCTTGCCGGGGGAGAACACTGAAGCTTTCTTT
CDR3aa: CASSLPGENTEAFF

d_gene: NA
v_gene: TRBV7-2
abundance: NA
j_gene: TRBJ1-3
CDR3nt: TGTGCCAGCAGCCGTAGACAGTCTAGCTCTGGAAACACCATATATTTT
CDR3aa: CASSRRQSSSGNTIYF

d_gene: NA
v_gene: TRBV18
abundance: NA
j_gene: TRBJ1-2
CDR3nt: TGTGCCAGCTCACCAAAGACAGCTGACTATGGCTACACCTTC
CDR3aa: CASSPKTADYGYTF

d_gene: NA
v_gene: TRBV19
abundance: NA
j_gene: TRBJ1-3
CDR3nt: TGTGCCAGTAGTCCCGGACAGCCGGGAAACACCATATATTTT
CDR3aa: CASSPGQPGNTIYF

d_gene: NA
v_gene: TRBV4-3
abundance: NA
j_gene: TRBJ1-5
CDR3nt: TGCGCCAGCAGCCAAGATTTCGCCCTCAATCAGCCCCAGCATTTT
CDR3aa: CASSQDFALNQPQHF

d_gene: NA
v_gene: TRBV25-1
abundance: NA
j_gene: TRBJ1-2
CDR3nt: TGTGCCAGCAGTCCACAGGGAGACCGCTATGGCTACACCTTC
CDR3aa: CASSPQGDRYGYTF

d_gene: NA
v_gene: TRBV9
abundance: NA
j_gene: TRBJ1-4
CDR3nt: TGTGCCAGCAGCCCGGGTGCCGGCCCTTATGAAAAACTGTTTTTT
CDR3aa: CASSPGAGPYEKLFF

d_gene: NA
v_gene: TRBV5-6
abundance: NA
j_gene: TRBJ1-2
CDR3nt: TGTGCCTCGAACGGGGGGGCGGATGGCTACACCTTC
CDR3aa: CASNGGADGYTF

d_gene: NA
v_gene: TRBV6-5
abundance: once
j_gene: TRBJ2-1
CDR3nt: TGTGCCAGCAATGAGGGGATCAATGAGCAGTTCTTC
CDR3aa: CASNEGINEQFF

d_gene: NA
v_gene: TRBV20-1
abundance: NA
j_gene: TRBJ2-7
CDR3nt: TGCAGTGCTAGAGAGCGGTACGAGCAGTACTTC
CDR3aa: CSARERYEQYF

d_gene: NA
v_gene: TRBV11-2
abundance: NA
j_gene: TRBJ2-7
CDR3nt: TGTGCCAGCAGCTGGCCGGGAGTGAACGAGCAGTACTTC
CDR3aa: CASSWPGVNEQYF

d_gene: NA
v_gene: TRBV5-1
abundance: once
j_gene: TRBJ2-7
CDR3nt: TGCGCCAGCAGCGCGTACCGGAGCTCCTACGAGCAGTACTTC
CDR3aa: CASSAYRSSYEQYF

d_gene: NA
v_gene: TRBV30
abundance: NA
j_gene: TRBJ1-4
CDR3nt: TGTGCCTGGAGTGGGGGCGCTGCAGGCTCAAATGAAAAACTGTTTTTT
CDR3aa: CAWSGGAAGSNEKLFF

d_gene: NA
v_gene: TRBV7-2
abundance: NA
j_gene: TRBJ2-2
CDR3nt: TGTGCCAGCCCACTAGCAGCGAACACCGGGGAGCTGTTTTTT
CDR3aa: CASPLAANTGELFF

d_gene: NA
v_gene: TRBV29-1
abundance: NA
j_gene: TRBJ1-1
CDR3nt: TGCAGCGTTGATTCGGGGGTGGAAGCTTTCTTT
CDR3aa: CSVDSGVEAFF

d_gene: NA
v_gene: TRBV5-4
abundance: NA
j_gene: TRBJ2-3
CDR3nt: TGTGCCAGCAGCTTGTGGCAGAGCACAGATACGCAGTATTTT
CDR3aa: CASSLWQSTDTQYF

d_gene: TRBD2
v_gene: TRBV30
abundance: NA
j_gene: TRBJ2-1
CDR3nt: TGTGCCTGGAGTGAAGGACTAGCGAATGAGCAGTTCTTC
CDR3aa: CAWSEGLANEQFF

d_gene: TRBD2
v_gene: TRBV5-1
abundance: NA
j_gene: TRBJ2-2
CDR3nt: TGCGCCAGCAGTATGAGTAGCGGGAGCGGCACCGGGGAGCTGTTTTTT
CDR3aa: CASSMSSGSGTGELFF

d_gene: TRBD2
v_gene: TRBV29-1
abundance: NA
j_gene: TRBJ2-3
CDR3nt: TGCAGCGTTGAAGGGGGGGTGACTAGCGGGAGAATCACAGATACGCAGTATTTT
CDR3aa: CSVEGGVTSGRITDTQYF

d_gene: NA
v_gene: TRBV7-9
abundance: NA
j_gene: TRBJ2-1
CDR3nt: TGTGCCAGCAGCTTTCAGTCGAACAATGAGCAGTTCTTC
CDR3aa: CASSFQSNNEQFF

d_gene: TRBD1
v_gene: TRBV2
abundance: NA
j_gene: TRBJ1-3
CDR3nt: TGTGCCAGCTCTACAGGGGGCCGGAACACCATATATTTT
CDR3aa: CASSTGGRNTIYF

d_gene: NA
v_gene: TRBV11-2
abundance: NA
j_gene: TRBJ2-5
CDR3nt: TGTGCCAGCAGCTACGGGACGGCGAAAGAGACCCAGTACTTC
CDR3aa: CASSYGTAKETQYF

d_gene: TRBD1
v_gene: TRBV11-3
abundance: NA
j_gene: TRBJ2-1
CDR3nt: TGTGCCAGCAGCTTAGATGGACAGGGGTCAGGTGAGCAGTTCTTC
CDR3aa: CASSLDGQGSGEQFF

d_gene: NA
v_gene: TRBV11-3
abundance: once
j_gene: TRBJ2-5
CDR3nt: TGTGCCAGCAGCCCCGGGGGCGGGATCCCCCAAGAGACCCAGTACTTC
CDR3aa: CASSPGGGIPQETQYF